This TCR beta chain was observed in a study of shared clonotypes between healthy human individuals. Study details: CD4 naive and CD4 memory each took three plates per donor, while CD8 naive took two and CD8 memory one. Study results and limitations: Generation probability values for non-shared clonotypes were lower than those for clonotypes shared by all four donors.

V lost 0 bases and J lost 7, with 13 bases in between. The CDR3 extends over 15 amino acids. CDR1 is GTSNPN and CDR2 is SVGIG in the germline V gene (reference sequence). Naive CD8 populations comprised CD45RO-negative cells positively selected for CCR7, excluding terminally differentiated effector memory CD45RA+ cells. Sequencing was performed with immunoSEQ multiplex PCR; in TCRdb, only in-frame clones are kept and a portion is missing. The sample includes millions of clones, about 95% of them seen just once. In regard to this clone: The target antigen is unknown.

This chain uses TRBV30 with TRBJ1-6, with D hard to call. What was sequenced was naive CD8+ T cells sorted from blood. The TCR was taken from a man aged 18 to 35 in good health. CDR3 in amino acids: CAWSVGGRTNSPLHF. The CDR3 nucleotides are TGTGCCTGGAGTGTAGGTGGTAGAACAAATTCACCCCTCCACTTT. The full variable domain, completed using reference TRBV30 and TRBJ1-6, is SQTIHQWPATLVQPVGSPLSLECTVEGTSNPNLYWYRQAAGRGLQLLFYSVGIGQISSEVPQNLSASRPQDRQFILSSKKLLLSDSGFYLCAWSVGGRTNSPLHFGNGTRLTVT.